A selection of T cell receptor beta chains follows, all from one sample in a study of blood T cells in healthy people across ages. In TCRdb, the 5' RACE reads were re-called with MiXCR into one record per CDR3 protein. The repertoire consists of roughly 930,000 distinct CDR3 sequences, with roughly 52% occurring once and the leading ten covering over 10%. Sequenced: blood. Every receptor here comes from a man aged 30-40 years in good health. CDR3s leave out the opening cysteine and the closing phenylalanine or tryptophan.

TRBJ2-1	TRBV5-1	ASSLATAQIYNEQF
TRBJ2-1	TRBV6-5	ASSPPAAYNEQF
TRBJ1-6	TRBV5-1	ASSLDVSSSYNSPLH
TRBJ2-1	TRBV7-2	ASSLGASPYNEQF
TRBJ1-6	TRBV20-1	SARGTGANSPLH
TRBJ2-1	TRBV27	ASSRQGLVNEQF
TRBJ2-1	TRBV4-2	ASSQDWDPRNEQF
TRBJ2-4	TRBV28	ASSPPDRGRTIQY
TRBJ2-1	TRBV3-1	ASSRPGGLYNGQF
TRBJ1-5	TRBV24-1	ATSGGFGNQPQH
TRBJ2-7	TRBV20-1	SATRLGIVYEQY
TRBJ2-5	TRBV7-7	ASGPSVGETQY
TRBJ2-1	TRBV10-3	AISTVRENNEQF
TRBJ1-2	TRBV21-1	ASKKQEGVYGYT
TRBJ2-3	TRBV20-1	SASSSGPDTQY
TRBJ2-1	TRBV6-2/TRBV6-3	ASKDSGPLFEQF
TRBJ2-3	TRBV20-1	SARGTSGGLMVTDTQY